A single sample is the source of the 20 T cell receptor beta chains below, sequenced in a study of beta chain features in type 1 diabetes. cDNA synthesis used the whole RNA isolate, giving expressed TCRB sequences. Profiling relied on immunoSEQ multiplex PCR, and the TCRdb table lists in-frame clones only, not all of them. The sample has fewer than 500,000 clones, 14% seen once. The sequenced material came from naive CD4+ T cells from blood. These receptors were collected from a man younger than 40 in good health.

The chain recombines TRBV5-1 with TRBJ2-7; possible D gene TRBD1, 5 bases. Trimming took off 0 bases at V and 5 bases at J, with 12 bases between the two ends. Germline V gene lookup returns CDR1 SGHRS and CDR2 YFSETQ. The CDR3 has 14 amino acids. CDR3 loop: CASSLGQMPHEQYF. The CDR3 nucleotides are TGCGCCAGCAGCTTGGGACAGATGCCCCACGAGCAGTACTTC.

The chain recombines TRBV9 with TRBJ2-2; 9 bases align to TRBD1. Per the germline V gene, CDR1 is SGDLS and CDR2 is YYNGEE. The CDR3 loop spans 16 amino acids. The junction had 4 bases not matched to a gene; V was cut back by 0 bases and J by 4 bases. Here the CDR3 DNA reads TGTGCCAGCAGCGTAGGATCACAGGGGGCCACCGGGGAGCTGTTTTTT. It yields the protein CASSVGSQGATGELFF.

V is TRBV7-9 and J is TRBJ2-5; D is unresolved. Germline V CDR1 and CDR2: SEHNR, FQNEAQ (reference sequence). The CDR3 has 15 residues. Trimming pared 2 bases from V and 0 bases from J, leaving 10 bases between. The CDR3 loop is CASSLPHPYQETQYF. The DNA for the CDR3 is TGTGCCAGCAGCTTACCACACCCGTACCAAGAGACCCAGTACTTC. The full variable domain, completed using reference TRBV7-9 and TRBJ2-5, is DTGVSQNPRHKITKRGQNVTFRCDPISEHNRLYWYRQTLGQGPEFLTYFQNEAQLEKSRLLSDRFSAERPKGSFSTLEIQRTEQGDSAMYLCASSLPHPYQETQYFGPGTRLLVL.

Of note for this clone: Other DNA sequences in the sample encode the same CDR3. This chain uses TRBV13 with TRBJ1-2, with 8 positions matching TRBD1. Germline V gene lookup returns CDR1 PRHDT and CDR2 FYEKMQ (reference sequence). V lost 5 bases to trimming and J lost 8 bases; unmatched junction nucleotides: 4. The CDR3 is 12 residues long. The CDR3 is CASSRTGSGYTF. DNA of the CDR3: TGTGCCAGCAGCCGGACAGGGAGCGGCTACACCTTC.

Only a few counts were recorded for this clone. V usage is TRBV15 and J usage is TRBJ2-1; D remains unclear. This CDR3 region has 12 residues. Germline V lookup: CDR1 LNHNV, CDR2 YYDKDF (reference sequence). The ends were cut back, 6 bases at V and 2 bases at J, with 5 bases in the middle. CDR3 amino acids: CATRSTYNEQFF. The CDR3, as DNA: TGTGCCACCAGGTCAACCTACAATGAGCAGTTCTTC.

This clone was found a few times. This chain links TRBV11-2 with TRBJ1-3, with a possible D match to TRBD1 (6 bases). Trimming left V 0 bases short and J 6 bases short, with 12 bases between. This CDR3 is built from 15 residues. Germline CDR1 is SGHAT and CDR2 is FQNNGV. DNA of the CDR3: TGTGCCAGCAGCTTAGATCGGTTGGGGGCAAACACCATATATTTT. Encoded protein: CASSLDRLGANTIYF. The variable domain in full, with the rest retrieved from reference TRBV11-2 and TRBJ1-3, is EAGVAQSPRYKIIEKRQSVAFWCNPISGHATLYWYQQILGQGPKLLIQFQNNGVVDDSQLPKDRFSAERLKGVDSTLKIQPAKLEDSAVYLCASSLDRLGANTIYFGEGSWLTVV.

CDR3 nucleotides: TGTGCCAGCAACCCAACCGGGACAGGCCCCTACGAGCAGTACTTC. It encodes CASNPTGTGPYEQYF. The V gene is TRBV7-2, the J gene TRBJ2-7; 8 positions agree with TRBD1. The CDR3 loop spans 15 amino acids. The V gene end was trimmed by 7 bases and the J gene end by 2 bases; junction bases not matched to a gene: 10. Germline V gene lookup returns CDR1 SGHTA and CDR2 FQGNSA.

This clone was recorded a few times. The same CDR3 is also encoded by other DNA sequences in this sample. CDR3 nucleotides: TGTGCCAGCAGCGTGGGTACTAACACCGGGGAGCTGTTTTTT. Its protein is CASSVGTNTGELFF. This chain connects TRBV9 to TRBJ2-2; D unresolved. Trimming left V 2 bases short and J 2 bases short, with 7 bases between. This CDR3 is 14 amino acids long. The germline gives CDR1 SGDLS, CDR2 YYNGEE.

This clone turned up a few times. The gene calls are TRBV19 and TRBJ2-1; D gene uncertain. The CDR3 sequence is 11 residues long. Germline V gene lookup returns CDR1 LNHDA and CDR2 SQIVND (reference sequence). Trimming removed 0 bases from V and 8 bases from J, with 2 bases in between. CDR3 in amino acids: CASSIEYEQFF. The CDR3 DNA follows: TGTGCCAGTAGTATAGAGTATGAGCAGTTCTTC.

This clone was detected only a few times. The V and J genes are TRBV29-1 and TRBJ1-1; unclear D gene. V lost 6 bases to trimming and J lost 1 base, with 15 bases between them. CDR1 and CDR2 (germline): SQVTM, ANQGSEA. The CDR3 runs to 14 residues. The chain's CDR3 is CSVGLKRGNTEAFF. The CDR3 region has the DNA TGCAGCGTGGGTCTTAAGAGAGGGAACACTGAAGCTTTCTTT.

The CDR3: CASSPLFATDTQYF. CDR3 nucleotides: TGTGCCAGCTCACCGCTTTTCGCCACAGATACGCAGTATTTT. The genes are TRBV18 and TRBJ2-3; D unclear. CDR1 KGHSH and CDR2 LQKENI come from the germline V gene. This CDR3 has 14 amino acids. Between the trimmed V and J ends, which lost 3 bases and 2 bases, there was a span of 9 bases. Using reference TRBV18 and TRBJ2-3 for the parts outside the CDR3, the full variable domain is NAGVMQNPRHLVRRRGQEARLRCSPMKGHSHVYWYRQLPEEGLKFMVYLQKENIIDESGMPKERFSAEFPKEGPSILRIQQVVRGDSAAYFCASSPLFATDTQYFGPGTRLTVL.

CDR3 sequence: CASSPKGQGRKAFF. The CDR3 DNA reads TGTGCCAGCAGTCCCAAGGGACAGGGGAGAAAAGCTTTCTTT. The J gene is TRBJ1-1, the V gene TRBV7-9; 10 nucleotides agree with TRBD1. Germline V CDR1 and CDR2: SEHNR, FQNEAQ (reference sequence). The CDR3 is 14 residues long. Trimming took 6 bases from V and 9 from J; bases not matched to a gene: 10.

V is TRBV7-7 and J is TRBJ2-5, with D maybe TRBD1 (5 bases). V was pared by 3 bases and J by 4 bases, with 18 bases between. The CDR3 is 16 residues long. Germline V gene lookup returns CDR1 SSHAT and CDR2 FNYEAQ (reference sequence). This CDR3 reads CASSLLGRARGETQYF. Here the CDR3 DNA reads TGTGCCAGCAGCTTGTTGGGCAGGGCGAGAGGAGAGACCCAGTACTTC.

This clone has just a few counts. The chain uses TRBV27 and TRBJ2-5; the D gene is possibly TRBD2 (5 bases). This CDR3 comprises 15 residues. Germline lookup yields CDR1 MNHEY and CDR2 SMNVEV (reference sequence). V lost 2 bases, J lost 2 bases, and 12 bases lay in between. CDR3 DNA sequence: TGTGCCAGCAGTTTAAACGGGGTTCTACAAGAGACCCAGTACTTC. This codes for CASSLNGVLQETQYF.

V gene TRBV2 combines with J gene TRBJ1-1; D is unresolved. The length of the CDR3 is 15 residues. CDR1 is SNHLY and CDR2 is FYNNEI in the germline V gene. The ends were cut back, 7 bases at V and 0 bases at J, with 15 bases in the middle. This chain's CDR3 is CASMSPSFMNTEAFF. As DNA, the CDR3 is TGTGCCAGCATGTCTCCCTCGTTCATGAACACTGAAGCTTTCTTT.

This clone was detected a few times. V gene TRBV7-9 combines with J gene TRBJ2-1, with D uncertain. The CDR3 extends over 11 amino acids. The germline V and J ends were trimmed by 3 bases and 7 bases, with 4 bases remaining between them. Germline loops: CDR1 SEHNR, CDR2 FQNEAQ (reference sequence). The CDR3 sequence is CASSFVNEQFF. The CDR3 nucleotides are TGTGCCAGCAGCTTCGTTAATGAGCAGTTCTTC.

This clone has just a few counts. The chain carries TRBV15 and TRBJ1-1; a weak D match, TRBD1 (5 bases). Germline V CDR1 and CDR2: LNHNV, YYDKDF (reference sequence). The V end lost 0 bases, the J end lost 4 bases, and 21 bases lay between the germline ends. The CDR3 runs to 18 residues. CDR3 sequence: CATSRDPRRRGLSTEAFF. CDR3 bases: TGTGCCACCAGCAGAGACCCACGCCGGAGGGGACTGAGCACTGAAGCTTTCTTT. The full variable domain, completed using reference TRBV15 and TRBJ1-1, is DAMVIQNPRYQVTQFGKPVTLSCSQTLNHNVMYWYQQKSSQAPKLLFHYYDKDFNNEADTPDNFQSRRPNTSFCFLDIRSPGLGDTAMYLCATSRDPRRRGLSTEAFFGQGTRLTVV.

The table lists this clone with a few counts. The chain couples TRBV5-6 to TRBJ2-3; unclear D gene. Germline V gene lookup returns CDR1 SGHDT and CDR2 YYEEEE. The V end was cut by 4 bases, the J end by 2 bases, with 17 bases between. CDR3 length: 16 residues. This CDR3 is CASSIRRGRFTDTQYF. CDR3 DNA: TGTGCCAGCAGCATCCGGCGAGGAAGGTTCACAGATACGCAGTATTTT.

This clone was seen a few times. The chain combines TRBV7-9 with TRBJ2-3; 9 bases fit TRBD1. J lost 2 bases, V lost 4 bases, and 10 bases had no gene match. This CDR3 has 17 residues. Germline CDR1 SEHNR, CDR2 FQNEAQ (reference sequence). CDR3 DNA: TGTGCCAGCAGCTGGGAAATGGGACAGGGTGCCACAGATACGCAGTATTTT. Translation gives CASSWEMGQGATDTQYF.

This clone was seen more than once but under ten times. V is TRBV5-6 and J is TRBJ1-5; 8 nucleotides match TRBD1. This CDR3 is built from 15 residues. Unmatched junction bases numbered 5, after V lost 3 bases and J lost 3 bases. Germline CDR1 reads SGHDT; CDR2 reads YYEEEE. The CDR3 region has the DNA TGTGCCAGCAGCTACAGGGACAGGCTCAATCAGCCCCAGCATTTT. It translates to CASSYRDRLNQPQHF. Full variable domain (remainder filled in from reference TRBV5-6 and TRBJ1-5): DAGVTQSPTHLIKTRGQQVTLRCSPKSGHDTVSWYQQALGQGPQFIFQYYEEEERQRGNFPDRFSGHQFPNYSSELNVNALLLGDSALYLCASSYRDRLNQPQHFGDGTRLSIL.